The clone carrying this T cell receptor beta chain was detected only a few times. The data stem from a study of blood T cell repertoires in COVID-19. Study as a whole: Acute-phase and convalescent COVID-19 samples originated in the United States, Italy and Spain.

Per the authors' pipeline: Nucleated cell counts were estimated from reference gene primer amplification. This table comes from immunoSEQ multiplex PCR, and its TCRdb copy is limited to in-frame clones, with some not included. That table supplies the V and J calls and clone size; D and trimming were determined from the DNA. Counted here are just under 350,000 clones, about 93% occurring once; the ten biggest clones make up 2.5% to 4%. Germline-derived CDR1 and CDR2 are SGDLS and YYNGEE. There are 14 residues in the CDR3. Trimming removed 3 bases from V and 5 bases from J, with 11 bases in between. The sequence derives from a woman younger than 35 who had recovered from COVID-19. The rearrangement uses TRBV9 and TRBJ2-2, with D perhaps TRBD1 (5 bases). The material sequenced was peripheral blood. CDR3 sequence (DNA): TGTGCCAGCAGCGCACAGGTTGGGACCGGGGAGCTGTTTTTT. This translates into CASSAQVGTGELFF.